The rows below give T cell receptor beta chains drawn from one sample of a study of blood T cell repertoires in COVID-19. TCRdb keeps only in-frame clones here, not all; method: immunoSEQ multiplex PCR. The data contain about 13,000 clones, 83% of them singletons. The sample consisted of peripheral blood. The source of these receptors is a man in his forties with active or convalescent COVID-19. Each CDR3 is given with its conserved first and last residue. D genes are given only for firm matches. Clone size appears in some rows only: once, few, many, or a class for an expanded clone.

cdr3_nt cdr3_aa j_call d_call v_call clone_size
TGTGCCAGCAGCGTAGGAGGGGGGGGACAGGTCTCCTACAATGAGCAGTTCTTC CASSVGGGGQVSYNEQFF TRBJ2-1 NA TRBV9 NA
TGTGCCAGTAGTATGGGTTGGCGGGAGGGGATCGAGACCCAGTACTTC CASSMGWREGIETQYF TRBJ2-5 TRBD2 TRBV19 NA
TGCAGCGCCGGACTTTCACGGAACACTGAAGCTTTCTTT CSAGLSRNTEAFF TRBJ1-1 NA TRBV29-1 NA
TGTGCCAGTAGTGACGGGGGGATGTATAACAATGAGCAGTTCTTC CASSDGGMYNNEQFF TRBJ2-1 TRBD2 TRBV19 few
TGTGCCTGGAGGCCCCTCGGAGAAGTAGAAAAACTGTTTTTT CAWRPLGEVEKLFF TRBJ1-4 NA TRBV30 NA
TGTGCCAGCAGCTCCCTGACGGAGGGTGGCAATCAGCCCCAGCATTTT CASSSLTEGGNQPQHF TRBJ1-5 NA TRBV28 NA
TGTGCCAGTGCGATCGGGACAGGGACCTACGAGCAGTACTTC CASAIGTGTYEQYF TRBJ2-7 TRBD1 TRBV2 NA
TGTGCCAGCAGTGAGGGGGACAGGGGGGTTATAGGGCCCCAGCATTTT CASSEGDRGVIGPQHF TRBJ1-5 TRBD1 TRBV2 NA
TGTGCCAGCAGCTTGGATCAGGGGGCGGGAGATACGCAGTATTTT CASSLDQGAGDTQYF TRBJ2-3 TRBD1 TRBV5-4 NA
TGTGCCAGCAGCTTGGGGACAGGGAACACTGAAGCTTTCTTT CASSLGTGNTEAFF TRBJ1-1 TRBD1 TRBV7-2 NA
TGTGCCAGCAGTCCCCTTGGGACTAGCGGGAGGGCTCGGTTTTCCGGGGAGCTGTTTTTT CASSPLGTSGRARFSGELFF TRBJ2-2 TRBD2 TRBV14 NA
TGTGCCAGCAGCGTTAGCGGGGGGAGCTCCTACGAGCAGTACTTC CASSVSGGSSYEQYF TRBJ2-7 TRBD2 TRBV9 NA
TGTGCCAGCAGCGGAACTAGCGGGAATGAGCAGTTCTTC CASSGTSGNEQFF TRBJ2-1 TRBD2 TRBV9 NA
TGCAGCGTTGCCCTGAGGAGCGATGAGCAGTTCTTC CSVALRSDEQFF TRBJ2-1 NA TRBV29-1 NA
TGTGCCAGCAGCGTAGACTCCTATAGCGATGAGCAGTTCTTC CASSVDSYSDEQFF TRBJ2-1 NA TRBV9 NA
TGTGCCAGCAGCCAACAGGGGTATTATAATTCACCCCTCCACTTT CASSQQGYYNSPLHF TRBJ1-6 NA TRBV3-1/TRBV3-2 NA
TGTGCCAGCGGCGGGACGGACCAAGAGACCCAGTACTTC CASGGTDQETQYF TRBJ2-5 NA TRBV19 once
TGTGCCAGCTGGGACAACACCTACGAGCAGTACTTC CASWDNTYEQYF TRBJ2-7 NA TRBV2 few
TGTGCTAGTGTTCAGGGTAGCACAGATACGCAGTATTTT CASVQGSTDTQYF TRBJ2-3 NA TRBV12-5 NA
TGTGCCAGCAGCACCCCGGGACAGGGAAAAGAGACCCAGTACTTC CASSTPGQGKETQYF TRBJ2-5 TRBD1 TRBV5-4 NA
TGTGCCAGCAGCTTAAGCGGCAGCGGGCAAGAGACCCAGTACTTC CASSLSGSGQETQYF TRBJ2-5 NA TRBV7-3 NA
TGTGCCAGCAGTTCGCCCACCGCCCTAGCGGGGGTCACCGGGGAGCTGTTTTTT CASSSPTALAGVTGELFF TRBJ2-2 TRBD2 TRBV6-2/TRBV6-3 NA
TGTGCCAGCAGCGTGGGGACTCAGGGGGGCGGAGAGACCCAGTACTTC CASSVGTQGGGETQYF TRBJ2-5 NA TRBV9 NA
TGCGCCAGCAGCATGGGACAGGGAGCCTACGAGCAGTACTTC CASSMGQGAYEQYF TRBJ2-7 TRBD1 TRBV5-1 NA
TGTGCCAGCAGCTTAGGGGCAGGGACAGGGGGTCGCGAGCAGTACTTC CASSLGAGTGGREQYF TRBJ2-7 TRBD1 TRBV7-9 NA
TGTGCCAGCAGCCCGACTAGTCCGAACTACGAGCAGTACTTC CASSPTSPNYEQYF TRBJ2-7 NA TRBV11-2 few
TGTGCCAGCAGTTTAGTATACCCGACAGAGTCCTATAATTCACCCCTCCACTTT CASSLVYPTESYNSPLHF TRBJ1-6 NA TRBV27 NA
TGTGCCAGCAGCTCCACTAGAGAGACCCAGTACTTC CASSSTRETQYF TRBJ2-5 NA TRBV11-2 NA
TGTGCCAGCAGCAGCCGGGACTACACATACTACGAGCAGTACTTC CASSSRDYTYYEQYF TRBJ2-7 TRBD2 TRBV9 NA
TGTGCCAGCAGTGCTGAGGGAAGCAATCAGCCCCAGCATTTT CASSAEGSNQPQHF TRBJ1-5 NA TRBV6-4 NA
TGTGCCAGCACCTACCGGCGGGGTTTGAACACTGAAGCTTTCTTT CASTYRRGLNTEAFF TRBJ1-1 NA TRBV6-5 NA
TGTGCCACCCGGGGTTCCGGGGGCACTGAAGCTTTCTTT CATRGSGGTEAFF TRBJ1-1 NA TRBV24-1 NA
TGTGCCAGCAGCCCCGGCCAGGGCGCGAACACCGGGGAGCTGTTTTTT CASSPGQGANTGELFF TRBJ2-2 NA TRBV7-9 NA
TGTGCCAGCAGCACGGGACTAGCGAAAGAGACCCAGTACTTC CASSTGLAKETQYF TRBJ2-5 TRBD2 TRBV9 NA
TGTGCCATCAGTGAGTCTAGCGTTAGCACAGATACGCAGTATTTT CAISESSVSTDTQYF TRBJ2-3 NA TRBV10-3 NA
TGTGCCAGCAGTGAAAGGGGATGGCTCTGGGGCTACACCTTC CASSERGWLWGYTF TRBJ1-2 NA TRBV6-1 few
TGTGCCAGCAGCCAGGGCAGTACCACTGAAGCTTTCTTT CASSQGSTTEAFF TRBJ1-1 NA TRBV4-2 NA
TGTGCCAGCAGCCGTCAGGACACTGAAGCTTTCTTT CASSRQDTEAFF TRBJ1-1 NA TRBV5-6 NA
TGTGCCATCAGCGGGGATGGAAATGAGCAGTTCTTC CAISGDGNEQFF TRBJ2-1 NA TRBV10-3 few
TGTGCCTGGGAAGGCGGGACCTCTGGAAACACCATATATTTT CAWEGGTSGNTIYF TRBJ1-3 NA TRBV30 NA
TGTGCCAGCAGGGCAGGGAATTCCTACGAGCAGTACTTC CASRAGNSYEQYF TRBJ2-7 NA TRBV2 NA
TGTGCCAGCAGACCCCTAGAGTCCGGGGAGCTGTTTTTT CASRPLESGELFF TRBJ2-2 NA TRBV2 NA
TGTGCCAGCAGCTTTACAGGGGACACTGAAGCTTTCTTT CASSFTGDTEAFF TRBJ1-1 TRBD1 TRBV5-4 medium-sized
TGCGCCAGCAGCCAAGATGGCGGGCCCTACGAGCAGTACTTC CASSQDGGPYEQYF TRBJ2-7 NA TRBV4-3 NA
TGTGCCAGCACCGTCGACATCGCTAGCACAGATACGCAGTATTTT CASTVDIASTDTQYF TRBJ2-3 NA TRBV2 once
TGTGCCAGCAGTGAAGGAGGTAGCGGGGGCTCGGGGGAGCAGTTCTTC CASSEGGSGGSGEQFF TRBJ2-1 TRBD2 TRBV2 once